This T cell receptor beta chain comes out of a study of blood T cells in healthy people across ages. It was with a sample-barcoded 5' primer and a J-beta primer mix that a second PCR of about 6 to 12 cycles was run. TCRdb analysed the 5' RACE reads with MiXCR anew, one entry per CDR3 protein. The table shows approximately 690,000 distinct CDR3 sequences, with approximately 50% occurring only once. Trimming shortened V by 2 bases and J by 5 bases, and 16 bases separated the two germline ends. Germline V lookup: CDR1 KGHSH, CDR2 LQKENI. This CDR3 comprises 15 residues. V gene TRBV18 combines with J gene TRBJ2-7; D perhaps matches TRBD2 (6 bases). The sample was blood. The clonotype was recovered from a man aged 60 to 75 in good health. CDR3 sequence reads: CASSPFGGTLDEQYF. The CDR3 DNA reads TGTGCCAGCTCACCATTTGGGGGGACCCTGGACGAGCAGTACTTC. Based on the CDR3 plus reference TRBV18 and TRBJ2-7, the full variable domain is NAGVMQNPRHLVRRRGQEARLRCSPMKGHSHVYWYRQLPEEGLKFMVYLQKENIIDESGMPKERFSAEFPKEGPSILRIQQVVRGDSAAYFCASSPFGGTLDEQYFGPGTRLTVT.